Below, one TCR beta chain is given with its context. The data derive from a study of blood T cell repertoires in COVID-19. Study processing details: Counts of nucleated cells, estimated from reference gene primer amplification, were obtained. Sequenced by immunoSEQ multiplex PCR; TCRdb stores in-frame clones only, minus some. V and J calls and clone size come straight from that table; D and trimming were deduced from the DNA. The profile covers around 300,000 clones, with roughly 89% appearing a single time and about 3% taken by the ten largest. The clonotype was recovered from a woman aged 30 to 39 with active or convalescent COVID-19. Material for sequencing was peripheral blood.

CDR3 region: CASSTTSGGVAFF. In DNA, the CDR3 is TGTGCCAGCAGCACCACGTCGGGGGGTGTAGCTTTCTTT. This chain uses TRBV7-2 with TRBJ1-1, with D possibly TRBD1 on 5 matching bases. With 5 bases removed from V and 10 bases from J, the gap between germline ends came to 17 bases. CDR1 is SGHTA, CDR2 FQGNSA, per germline. The CDR3 runs to 13 residues. Looking up the rest from reference TRBV7-2 and TRBJ1-1 gives the full variable domain: GAGVSQSPSNKVTEKGKDVELRCDPISGHTALYWYRQSLGQGLEFLIYFQGNSAPDKSGLPSDRFSAERTGGSVSTLTIQRTQQEDSAVYLCASSTTSGGVAFFGQGTRLTVV.